The rows below give T cell receptor beta chains drawn from one sample of a study of blood T cell repertoires in COVID-19. TCRdb's table, derived via immunoSEQ multiplex PCR, lists solely in-frame clones and lacks some. This table holds a few hundred thousand clones, 80% to 85% found once. The sequenced sample was peripheral blood. The source of these receptors is a person aged 65-85 years with COVID-19, enrolled during active disease. CDR3s include the opening cysteine and the closing phenylalanine or tryptophan. A D gene is named only where the DNA matches it firmly. Clone size is not always given. Where it is, it says once, few, many or a class for expanded clones.

TRBV19	NA	TRBJ1-4	NA	CASSIFLMGHEKLFF	TGTGCCAGTAGTATATTCCTAATGGGCCATGAAAAACTGTTTTTT
TRBV7-9	NA	TRBJ2-3	NA	CASSPPSTDTQYF	TGTGCCAGCAGCCCCCCTAGCACAGATACGCAGTATTTT
TRBV5-1	NA	TRBJ2-7	once	CASSFSQGLYEQYF	TGCGCCAGCAGCTTTTCGCAGGGGCTCTACGAGCAGTACTTC
TRBV7-8	TRBD1	TRBJ1-5	NA	CASSSSKTGTGGQPQHF	TGTGCCAGCAGCTCGTCCAAAACCGGGACAGGGGGTCAGCCCCAGCATTTT
TRBV29-1	TRBD2	TRBJ2-7	NA	CSVEIPSGRYEQYF	TGCAGCGTTGAAATACCTAGCGGCCGATACGAGCAGTACTTC
TRBV28	NA	TRBJ2-1	NA	CASSFWTPGAEQFF	TGTGCCAGCAGTTTTTGGACACCGGGAGCTGAGCAGTTCTTC
TRBV5-8	TRBD1	TRBJ2-4	NA	CASSWTGVGNIQYF	TGTGCCAGCAGCTGGACAGGGGTGGGAAACATTCAGTACTTC
TRBV30	TRBD2	TRBJ2-5	NA	CAQDGGQETQYF	TGTGCCCAGGACGGGGGGCAAGAGACCCAGTACTTC
TRBV2	TRBD1	TRBJ1-5	NA	CASSAQGVRGQPQHF	TGTGCCAGCAGCGCACAGGGGGTCAGGGGTCAGCCCCAGCATTTT
TRBV14	NA	TRBJ2-4	once	CASSETFSLAKNIQYF	TGTGCCAGCAGCGAGACTTTTTCCTTAGCCAAAAACATTCAGTACTTC
TRBV11-2	TRBD1	TRBJ2-7	few	CASSLRTGTYEQYF	TGTGCCAGCAGCTTACGGACAGGGACCTACGAGCAGTACTTC
TRBV4-3	NA	TRBJ1-1	NA	CASSLVGGTEAFF	TGCGCCAGCAGCCTTGTAGGGGGAACTGAAGCTTTCTTT
TRBV18	TRBD2	TRBJ2-7	NA	CASSRTSGRYEQYF	TGTGCCAGCTCACGGACTAGCGGGAGGTACGAGCAGTACTTC
TRBV5-3	NA	TRBJ2-7	NA	CARSLVAGRTYEQYF	TGTGCCAGAAGCTTGGTGGCAGGTAGAACCTACGAGCAGTACTTC
TRBV27	TRBD1	TRBJ1-4	few	CASSRTPGQSNEKLFF	TGTGCCAGCAGTAGAACACCGGGACAGAGTAATGAAAAACTGTTTTTT
TRBV6-6	TRBD1	TRBJ2-7	NA	CASRQGARNEQYF	TGTGCCAGCAGGCAGGGGGCTAGGAACGAGCAGTACTTC
TRBV28	TRBD1	TRBJ2-2	NA	CASSSDWGQGGTGELFF	TGTGCCAGCAGCAGTGATTGGGGACAGGGAGGCACCGGGGAGCTGTTTTTT
TRBV7-2	TRBD1	TRBJ1-2	NA	CASKEGQANGYTF	TGTGCCAGCAAGGAAGGACAGGCTAATGGCTACACCTTC
TRBV27	TRBD1	TRBJ2-2	NA	CASSLRGSGQVVGTGELFF	TGTGCCAGCAGTTTAAGGGGGTCTGGACAGGTTGTAGGGACCGGGGAGCTGTTTTTT
TRBV6-6	TRBD1	TRBJ1-5	NA	CASSYDRGGDQPQHF	TGTGCCAGCAGTTATGACAGGGGAGGGGATCAGCCCCAGCATTTT
TRBV11-2	NA	TRBJ1-3	NA	CASSLAVPKVWATGNTIYF	TGTGCCAGCAGCTTAGCTGTGCCTAAGGTTTGGGCCACTGGAAACACCATATATTTT
TRBV5-1	NA	TRBJ2-2	NA	CASSLNSGESTGELFF	TGCGCCAGCAGCTTGAACTCGGGGGAGAGCACCGGGGAGCTGTTTTTT
TRBV28	NA	TRBJ1-5	NA	CAIRLTGAEQPQHF	TGTGCCATACGTCTTACAGGTGCGGAACAGCCCCAGCATTTT
TRBV7-6	TRBD1	TRBJ1-1	NA	CASSFDRGRGPEAFF	TGTGCCAGCAGCTTCGACAGGGGGCGCGGTCCTGAAGCTTTCTTT
TRBV27	NA	TRBJ1-4	NA	CASSPDRSGEKLFF	TGTGCCAGCAGTCCCGACAGGTCGGGGGAAAAACTGTTTTTT
TRBV11-1	NA	TRBJ1-2	once	CASADPNRVKYGYTF	TGTGCCAGCGCCGACCCTAACAGGGTCAAGTATGGCTACACCTTC
TRBV27	TRBD1	TRBJ1-2	many	CASCPRQGGVYGYTF	TGTGCCAGCTGTCCACGACAGGGTGGGGTCTATGGCTACACCTTC
TRBV2	TRBD1	TRBJ1-5	few	CASSEGRVRDSDQPQHF	TGTGCCAGCAGTGAAGGTAGGGTTAGGGACAGTGATCAGCCCCAGCATTTT
TRBV7-3	NA	TRBJ1-6	NA	CASSANGGESPLHF	TGTGCCAGCAGCGCAAACGGTGGGGAGTCACCCCTCCACTTT
TRBV2	NA	TRBJ2-7	NA	CASSDETYEQYF	TGTGCCAGCAGTGACGAGACCTACGAGCAGTACTTC
TRBV5-1	TRBD2	TRBJ2-1	NA	CASSRGESSYNEQFF	TGCGCCAGCAGCCGGGGGGAGAGCTCCTACAATGAGCAGTTCTTC
TRBV28	TRBD1	TRBJ1-5	once	CASRDRGPGQPQHF	TGTGCCAGCCGGGACAGGGGGCCCGGTCAGCCCCAGCATTTT
TRBV9	TRBD2	TRBJ2-3	NA	CASSVGSGGSAGTDTQYF	TGTGCCAGCAGCGTAGGATCTGGCGGGAGTGCAGGAACAGATACGCAGTATTTT
TRBV3-1/TRBV3-2	TRBD2	TRBJ2-7	NA	CASSQAAGLAYEQYF	TGTGCCAGCAGCCAAGCAGCGGGATTAGCCTACGAGCAGTACTTC
TRBV19	TRBD2	TRBJ2-3	NA	CASSTDLAGGTDTQYF	TGTGCCAGTAGTACCGATCTAGCGGGGGGAACAGATACGCAGTATTTT
TRBV6-6	TRBD1	TRBJ1-2	NA	CASSSGDRKRYGYTF	TGTGCCAGCAGTTCCGGGGACAGGAAGCGCTATGGCTACACCTTC
TRBV3-1/TRBV3-2	TRBD1	TRBJ1-6	NA	CASTWGDSYNSPLHF	TGTGCCAGCACTTGGGGGGACAGCTATAATTCACCCCTCCACTTT
TRBV5-1	NA	TRBJ2-3	NA	CASSPEGEGLTDTQYF	TGCGCCAGCAGCCCGGAAGGGGAAGGCCTCACAGATACGCAGTATTTT
TRBV4-1	TRBD1	TRBJ2-3	NA	CASSHPPGTGQGADTQYF	TGCGCCAGCAGCCACCCCCCTGGGACGGGACAGGGGGCAGATACGCAGTATTTT
TRBV14	NA	TRBJ1-2	NA	CASSRGQPAAYGYTF	TGTGCCAGCAGCCGAGGACAGCCCGCGGCCTATGGCTACACCTTC
TRBV29-1	TRBD1	TRBJ2-2	NA	CSAVTGAVTGELFF	TGCAGCGCGGTGACAGGGGCGGTCACCGGGGAGCTGTTTTTT
TRBV18	NA	TRBJ2-7	NA	CASSPPTPWSSYEQYF	TGTGCCAGCTCACCACCGACGCCCTGGAGCTCCTACGAGCAGTACTTC
TRBV5-1	TRBD1	TRBJ1-6	few	CASSAGQGPSPLHF	TGCGCCAGCAGCGCAGGACAGGGTCCCTCACCCCTCCACTTT
TRBV9	TRBD1	TRBJ2-7	few	CASSVVGTGGEQYF	TGTGCCAGCAGCGTAGTAGGGACAGGGGGCGAGCAGTACTTC
TRBV6-5	TRBD1	TRBJ1-5	NA	CASSRGPGQPQHF	TGTGCCAGCAGCAGGGGGCCGGGTCAGCCCCAGCATTTT
TRBV7-2	NA	TRBJ1-2	NA	CASSPTGGVGGYTF	TGTGCCAGCAGCCCCACGGGGGGGGTGGGTGGCTACACCTTC
TRBV10-3	TRBD2	TRBJ2-7	NA	CAISEPTEATSVHSYEQYF	TGTGCCATCAGTGAGCCAACGGAGGCTACTAGCGTACATTCCTACGAGCAGTACTTC
TRBV30	TRBD1	TRBJ1-5	few	CAWSAKTGRGQPQHF	TGTGCCTGGAGCGCGAAGACAGGGAGAGGTCAGCCCCAGCATTTT
TRBV6-6	TRBD1	TRBJ1-5	many	CASRGTDNQPQHF	TGTGCCAGCAGGGGGACAGACAATCAGCCCCAGCATTTT
TRBV6-5	TRBD2	TRBJ2-7	once	CASSRGASGLEYF	TGTGCCAGCAGCCGTGGGGCTAGCGGGTTGGAATACTTC
TRBV28	TRBD2	TRBJ2-1	NA	CASVLGGGRDYNEQFF	TGTGCCAGCGTCCTCGGGGGCGGGAGGGACTACAATGAGCAGTTCTTC
TRBV4-3	NA	TRBJ1-6	NA	CASSQETHLDGSSNSPLHF	TGCGCCAGCAGCCAAGAGACTCATTTGGACGGGAGTTCTAATTCACCCCTCCACTTT